The rows below give T cell receptor beta chains drawn from one sample of a study of neurological immune-mediated disorders. TCRdb recomputed calls from the 5' RACE reads with MiXCR, one row per CDR3 protein. The sample yields about 54,000 distinct CDR3 sequences, about 4% seen once. Sequenced input: CD4+ T cells from blood. Receptors originate from a woman between 35 and 50 years old with multiple sclerosis. CDR3s include the opening cysteine and the closing phenylalanine or tryptophan. A D gene is named only where the DNA matches it firmly. The size field reads once, few, many, or a class for an expanded clone.

d_call: TRBD2
j_call: TRBJ2-5
clone_size: many
v_call: TRBV24-1
cdr3_aa: CATSDPGTSGETQYF
cdr3_nt: TGTGCCACCAGTGACCCCGGGACTAGCGGGGAGACCCAGTACTTC

d_call: .
j_call: TRBJ1-1
clone_size: many
v_call: TRBV5-1
cdr3_aa: CASRLVGMGRLNTEAFF
cdr3_nt: TGCGCCAGCAGGCTTGTTGGCATGGGCCGGCTGAACACTGAAGCTTTCTTT

d_call: TRBD1
j_call: TRBJ1-6
clone_size: many
v_call: TRBV10-3
cdr3_aa: CAIRGQGSPLHF
cdr3_nt: TGTGCCATCAGGGGACAGGGGTCACCCCTCCACTTT

d_call: .
j_call: TRBJ2-1
clone_size: many
v_call: TRBV30
cdr3_aa: CAWRRTSSSYNEQFF
cdr3_nt: TGTGCCTGGCGCCGGACGTCGAGCTCCTACAATGAGCAGTTCTTC

d_call: TRBD2
j_call: TRBJ2-7
clone_size: many
v_call: TRBV7-2
cdr3_aa: CASSQAGGPYEQYF
cdr3_nt: TGTGCCAGCAGCCAGGCGGGGGGCCCCTACGAGCAGTACTTC

d_call: .
j_call: TRBJ1-2
clone_size: many
v_call: TRBV5-5
cdr3_aa: CASSLGPRQTYGYTF
cdr3_nt: TGTGCCAGCAGCCTGGGACCCAGGCAAACCTATGGCTACACCTTC

d_call: .
j_call: TRBJ1-5
clone_size: many
v_call: TRBV4-1
cdr3_aa: CASSQDRSGQPQHF
cdr3_nt: TGCGCCAGCAGCCAAGACAGATCAGGGCAGCCCCAGCATTTT

d_call: .
j_call: TRBJ1-2
clone_size: many
v_call: TRBV29-1
cdr3_aa: CSVVRGADYGYTF
cdr3_nt: TGCAGCGTTGTTCGGGGGGCGGACTATGGCTACACCTTC

d_call: .
j_call: TRBJ2-4
clone_size: many
v_call: TRBV5-1
cdr3_aa: CASSSTGRIQYF
cdr3_nt: TGCGCCAGCAGTTCAACAGGTCGCATTCAGTACTTC

d_call: .
j_call: TRBJ1-2
clone_size: many
v_call: TRBV7-9
cdr3_aa: CAGTVLDYGYTF
cdr3_nt: TGTGCCGGCACGGTACTGGACTATGGCTACACCTTC

d_call: .
j_call: TRBJ1-1
clone_size: many
v_call: TRBV6-6
cdr3_aa: CASSGHIREIEAFF
cdr3_nt: TGTGCCAGCAGTGGACACATAAGGGAAATTGAAGCTTTCTTT

d_call: .
j_call: TRBJ1-1
clone_size: many
v_call: TRBV5-1
cdr3_aa: CASSLGSGPGEAFF
cdr3_nt: TGCGCCAGCAGCTTGGGCTCAGGGCCGGGTGAAGCTTTCTTT

d_call: TRBD1
j_call: TRBJ1-1
clone_size: many
v_call: TRBV12-3/TRBV12-4
cdr3_aa: CASSSPVTGGLNTEAFF
cdr3_nt: TGTGCCAGCAGTTCCCCCGTGACAGGGGGCCTTAACACTGAAGCTTTCTTT

d_call: TRBD1
j_call: TRBJ1-1
clone_size: many
v_call: TRBV27
cdr3_aa: CASSKTGGSYTEAFF
cdr3_nt: TGTGCCAGCAGTAAGACAGGGGGCTCGTACACTGAAGCTTTCTTT

d_call: TRBD1
j_call: TRBJ1-2
clone_size: many
v_call: TRBV12-3/TRBV12-4
cdr3_aa: CASSSTGGAYGYTF
cdr3_nt: TGTGCCAGCAGTTCAACAGGGGGAGCCTATGGCTACACCTTC